A selection of T cell receptor beta chains follows, all from one sample in a study of cytomegalovirus exposure and HLA in healthy donors. The repertoire was sequenced with immunoSEQ multiplex PCR; TCRdb's copy has only in-frame clones and lacks some. The repertoire holds 170,000 or so clones, with 85% as singletons. Sequences were obtained from PBMCs. All receptors come from a man aged 18-30 years in good health and CMV-seropositive. The CDR3 runs from the conserved cysteine through the conserved F or W. A D gene is named only where the DNA matches it firmly. Clone size appears in some rows only: once, few, many, or a class for an expanded clone.

-	TRBV5-6	-	TRBJ1-5	TGTGCCAGCGGCCATTGGGGAGGACCCCAGCATTTT	CASGHWGGPQHF
-	TRBV7-2	-	TRBJ2-1	TGTGCCAGCAGCTCAGGGGTGGGGAATGAGCAGTTCTTC	CASSSGVGNEQFF
-	TRBV7-9	TRBD1	TRBJ2-3	TGTGCCAGCAGCTTAGCACAGGGGCTCACAGATACGCAGTATTTT	CASSLAQGLTDTQYF
-	TRBV4-1	-	TRBJ1-5	TGCGCCAGCAGCCAAGATCTGACAGTCGGGCAGCCCCAGCATTTT	CASSQDLTVGQPQHF
-	TRBV11-2	-	TRBJ1-5	TGTGCCAGCAGCCAGGACTACAATCAGCCCCAGCATTTT	CASSQDYNQPQHF
-	TRBV7-2	TRBD1	TRBJ1-2	TGTGCCAGCAGCCCGGACAGGCGGACGGGCTACACCTTC	CASSPDRRTGYTF
once	TRBV9	TRBD1	TRBJ1-3	TGTGCCAGCAGCGTTGAGGGGACAGGGTCGAACACCATATATTTT	CASSVEGTGSNTIYF
-	TRBV5-1	TRBD1	TRBJ2-1	TGCGCCAGCAGCGGGCCGGGACAGGGTATTTGGGAGCAGTTCTTC	CASSGPGQGIWEQFF
-	TRBV27	TRBD1	TRBJ2-7	TGTGCCAGCAGTCCCATGCAGCCCGGGACAGGGTACAAGCAGTACTTC	CASSPMQPGTGYKQYF
once	TRBV18	TRBD1	TRBJ2-1	TGTGCCAGCTCACTGGGACAGGGGAGTTACAATGAGCAGTTCTTC	CASSLGQGSYNEQFF
-	TRBV5-1	TRBD1	TRBJ1-2	TGCGCCAGCAGCTTGGACAGGGACAGAAACTATGGCTACACCTTC	CASSLDRDRNYGYTF
-	TRBV28	-	TRBJ1-5	TGTGCCAGCAGTCTCAACAGGGCCCCCGATCAGCCCCAGCATTTT	CASSLNRAPDQPQHF
-	TRBV18	-	TRBJ2-5	TGTGCCAGCTCACCACCCCGGGAGACCCAGTACTTC	CASSPPRETQYF
-	TRBV29-1	TRBD2	TRBJ2-1	TGCAGCGGGTTACGACTAGCGGGAGCTGATGAGCAGTTCTTC	CSGLRLAGADEQFF
few	TRBV5-4	TRBD1	TRBJ2-2	TGTGCCAGCAGCTTCGGGACAGGGATTACCGGGGAGCTGTTTTTT	CASSFGTGITGELFF
-	TRBV28	-	TRBJ2-1	TGTGCCAGCAGTTTATTCGGGGACTTTTACAATGAGCAGTTCTTC	CASSLFGDFYNEQFF
-	TRBV27	TRBD1	TRBJ1-5	TGTGCCAGCAGTCCCGGACAGGCGTTCAATCAGCCCCAGCATTTT	CASSPGQAFNQPQHF
-	TRBV7-2	TRBD1	TRBJ2-7	TGTGCCAGCAGCTTAGCGGGACAGGGGTGGTCCTACGAGCAGTACTTC	CASSLAGQGWSYEQYF
-	TRBV10-1	-	TRBJ2-7	TGCGCCAGCACCCTTAGTCTCGAGCAGTACTTC	CASTLSLEQYF
-	TRBV5-5	TRBD2	TRBJ2-7	TGTGCCAGCAGCCAAGATCTGGGGGGAGGGCCTGGAGAGCAGTACTTC	CASSQDLGGGPGEQYF
-	TRBV27	TRBD1	TRBJ1-2	TGTGCCAGCGGACCTCTCCGGGACAGGGTATATGGCTACACCTTC	CASGPLRDRVYGYTF
-	TRBV21-1	-	TRBJ2-5	TGTGCCAGCAGCAAAAGGTGGAGGACGGATCAAGAGACCCAGTACTTC	CASSKRWRTDQETQYF
once	TRBV27	-	TRBJ2-1	TGTGCCAGCAGTATACGTTTCGGGTCCTACAATGAGCAGTTCTTC	CASSIRFGSYNEQFF
once	TRBV28	-	TRBJ2-7	TGTGCCAGCAGACAGGACATTATCAACTACGAGCAGTACTTC	CASRQDIINYEQYF
-	TRBV7-6	TRBD2	TRBJ2-1	TGTGCCAGCAGCCTCAATCATAGGGTCGGCGGGGGGGGTGAGCAGTTCTTC	CASSLNHRVGGGGEQFF
-	TRBV28	-	TRBJ1-1	TGTGCCAGCAGTCCGCATGGGAGGAACACTGAAGCTTTCTTT	CASSPHGRNTEAFF
-	TRBV5-4	-	TRBJ2-1	TGTGCCAGCAGGATCCAGGGCGATGAGCAGTTCTTC	CASRIQGDEQFF
-	TRBV28	-	TRBJ1-3	TGTGCCAGCGCCCCACGGAGCTCTGGAAACACCATATATTTT	CASAPRSSGNTIYF
-	TRBV5-1	-	TRBJ2-7	TGCGCCAGCAGCTTGGAGGTCAGAGGATCTTACGAGCAGTACTTC	CASSLEVRGSYEQYF
few	TRBV6-1	-	TRBJ1-1	TGTGCCAGCAAGACAGGAGTGATGATGGACACTGAAGCTTTCTTT	CASKTGVMMDTEAFF
-	TRBV6-5	-	TRBJ1-1	TGTGCCAGCAGTTACTCGACACTGAACACTGAAGCTTTCTTT	CASSYSTLNTEAFF
-	TRBV19	-	TRBJ2-7	TGTGCCAGTAGTATGAGGGCGGAGATTGGCGGCGAGCAGTACTTC	CASSMRAEIGGEQYF
-	TRBV7-9	-	TRBJ2-7	TGTGCCAGCAGCTCCCTGACGGAGGAGCAGTACTTC	CASSSLTEEQYF
once	TRBV4-1	-	TRBJ2-7	TGCGCCAGCGGTCAGGGTTACGAGCAGTACTTC	CASGQGYEQYF
-	TRBV9	TRBD1	TRBJ2-7	TGTGCCAGCAGCCAGGGACAGGGTCCCAACGAGCAGTACTTC	CASSQGQGPNEQYF